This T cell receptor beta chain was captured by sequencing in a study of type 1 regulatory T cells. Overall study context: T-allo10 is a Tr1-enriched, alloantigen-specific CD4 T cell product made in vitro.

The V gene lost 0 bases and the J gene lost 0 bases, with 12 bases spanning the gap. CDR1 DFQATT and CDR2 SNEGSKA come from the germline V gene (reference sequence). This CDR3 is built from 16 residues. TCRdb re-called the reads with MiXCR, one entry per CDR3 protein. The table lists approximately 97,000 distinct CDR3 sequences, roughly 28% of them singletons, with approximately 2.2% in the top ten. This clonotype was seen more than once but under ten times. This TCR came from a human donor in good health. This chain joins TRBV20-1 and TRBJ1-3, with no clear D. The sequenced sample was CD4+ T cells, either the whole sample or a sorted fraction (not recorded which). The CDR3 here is CSARDARRTSGNTIYF. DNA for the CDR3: TGCAGTGCTAGAGATGCTCGGCGAACCTCTGGAAACACCATATATTTT.